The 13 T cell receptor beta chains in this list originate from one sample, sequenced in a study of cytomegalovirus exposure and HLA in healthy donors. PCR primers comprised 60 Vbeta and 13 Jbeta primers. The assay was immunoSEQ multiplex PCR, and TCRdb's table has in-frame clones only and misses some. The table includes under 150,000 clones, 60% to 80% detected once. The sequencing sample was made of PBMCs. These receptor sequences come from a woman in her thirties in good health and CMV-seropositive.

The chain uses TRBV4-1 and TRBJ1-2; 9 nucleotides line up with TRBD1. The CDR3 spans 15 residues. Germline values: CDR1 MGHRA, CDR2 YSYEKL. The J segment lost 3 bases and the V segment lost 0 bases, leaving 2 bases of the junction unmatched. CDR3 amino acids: CASSQETGGYYGYTF. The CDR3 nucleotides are TGCGCCAGCAGCCAAGAGACAGGGGGGTACTATGGCTACACCTTC.

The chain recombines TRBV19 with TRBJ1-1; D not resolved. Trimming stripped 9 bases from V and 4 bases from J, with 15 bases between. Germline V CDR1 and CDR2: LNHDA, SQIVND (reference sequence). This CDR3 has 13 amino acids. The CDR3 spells CASTIPRATEAFF. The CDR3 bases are TGTGCCAGCACTATACCGAGGGCCACTGAAGCTTTCTTT.

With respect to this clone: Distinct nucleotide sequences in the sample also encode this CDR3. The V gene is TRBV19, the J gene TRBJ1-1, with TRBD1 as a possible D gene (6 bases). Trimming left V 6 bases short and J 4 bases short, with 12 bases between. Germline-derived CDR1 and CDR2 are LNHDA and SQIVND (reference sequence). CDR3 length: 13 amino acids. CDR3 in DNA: TGTGCCAGTAGAGAGAGGGGGACCACTGAAGCTTTCTTT. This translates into CASRERGTTEAFF.

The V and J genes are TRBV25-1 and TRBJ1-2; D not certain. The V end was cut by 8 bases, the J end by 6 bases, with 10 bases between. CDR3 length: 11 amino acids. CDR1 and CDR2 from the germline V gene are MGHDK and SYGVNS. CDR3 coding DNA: TGTGCCAGCGGACTCAGGAATGGCTACACCTTC. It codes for CASGLRNGYTF.

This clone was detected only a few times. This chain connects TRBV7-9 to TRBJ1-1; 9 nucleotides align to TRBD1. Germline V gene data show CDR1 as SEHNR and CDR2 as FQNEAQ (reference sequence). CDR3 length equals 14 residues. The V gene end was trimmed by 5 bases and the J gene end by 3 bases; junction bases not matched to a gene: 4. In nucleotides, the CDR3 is TGTGCCAGCAGCCCCAGGACAGGGGACACTGAAGCTTTCTTT. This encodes CASSPRTGDTEAFF. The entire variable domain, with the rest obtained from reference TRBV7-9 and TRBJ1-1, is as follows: DTGVSQNPRHKITKRGQNVTFRCDPISEHNRLYWYRQTLGQGPEFLTYFQNEAQLEKSRLLSDRFSAERPKGSFSTLEIQRTEQGDSAMYLCASSPRTGDTEAFFGQGTRLTVV.

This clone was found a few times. CDR3: CASSAFQETQYF. Written as DNA, the CDR3 is TGTGCCAGCAGCGCCTTCCAAGAGACCCAGTACTTC. The chain employs TRBV9 and TRBJ2-5; D not resolved. The length of the CDR3 is 12 residues. In germline, CDR1 is SGDLS, CDR2 YYNGEE. The V gene lost 3 bases and the J gene lost 1 base, with 4 bases spanning the gap.

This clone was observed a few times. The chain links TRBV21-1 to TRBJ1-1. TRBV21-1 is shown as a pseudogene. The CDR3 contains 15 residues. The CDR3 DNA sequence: TGTGCCAGCAGCAAAGACCTACGGGGGAGCACTGAAGCTTTCTTT. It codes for CASSKDLRGSTEAFF.

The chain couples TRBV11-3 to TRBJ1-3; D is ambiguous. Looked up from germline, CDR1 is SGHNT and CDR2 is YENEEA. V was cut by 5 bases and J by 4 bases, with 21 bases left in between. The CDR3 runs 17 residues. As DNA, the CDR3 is TGTGCCAGCAGCCCGGATGGCACATGGAAAGCGGGAAACACCATATATTTT. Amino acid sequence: CASSPDGTWKAGNTIYF. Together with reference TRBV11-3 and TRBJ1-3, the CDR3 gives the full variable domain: EAGVVQSPRYKIIEKKQPVAFWCNPISGHNTLYWYLQNLGQGPELLIRYENEEAVDDSQLPKDRFSAERLKGVDSTLKIQPAELGDSAVYLCASSPDGTWKAGNTIYFGEGSWLTVV.

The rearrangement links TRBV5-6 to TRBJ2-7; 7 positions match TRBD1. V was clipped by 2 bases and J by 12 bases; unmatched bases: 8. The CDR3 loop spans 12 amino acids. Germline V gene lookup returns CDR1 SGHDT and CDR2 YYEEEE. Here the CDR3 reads CASSLGQGVLYF. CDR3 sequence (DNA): TGTGCCAGCAGCTTAGGGCAGGGGGTGTTGTACTTC. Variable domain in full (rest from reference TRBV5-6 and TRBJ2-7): DAGVTQSPTHLIKTRGQQVTLRCSPKSGHDTVSWYQQALGQGPQFIFQYYEEEERQRGNFPDRFSGHQFPNYSSELNVNALLLGDSALYLCASSLGQGVLYFGPGTRLTVT.

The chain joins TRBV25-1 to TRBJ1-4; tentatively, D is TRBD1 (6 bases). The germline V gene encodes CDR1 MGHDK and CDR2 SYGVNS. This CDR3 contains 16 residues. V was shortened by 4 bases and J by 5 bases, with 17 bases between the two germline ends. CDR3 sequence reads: CASSGVPGTRNEKLFF. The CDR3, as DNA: TGTGCCAGCAGTGGCGTCCCCGGGACACGGAATGAAAAACTGTTTTTT. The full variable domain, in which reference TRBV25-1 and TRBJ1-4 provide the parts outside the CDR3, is EADIYQTPRYLVIGTGKKITLECSQTMGHDKMYWYQQDPGMELHLIHYSYGVNSTEKGDLSSESTVSRIRTEHFPLTLESARPSHTSQYLCASSGVPGTRNEKLFFGSGTQLSVL.

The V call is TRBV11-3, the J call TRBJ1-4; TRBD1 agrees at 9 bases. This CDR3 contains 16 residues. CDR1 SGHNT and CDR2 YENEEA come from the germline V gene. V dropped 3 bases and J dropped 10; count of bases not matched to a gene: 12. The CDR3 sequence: CASSFDSGTGMGKLFF. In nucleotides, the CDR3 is TGTGCCAGCAGCTTCGACTCCGGGACAGGGATGGGAAAACTGTTTTTT.

The CDR3 DNA follows: TGTGCCAGCAGTGAGCTTCCAGGGGCAGAGACCCAGTACTTC. Its translation is CASSELPGAETQYF. This chain connects TRBV6-1 to TRBJ2-5, with a possible D match to TRBD1 (6 bases). This CDR3 spans 14 amino acids. Trimming removed 3 bases from V and 4 bases from J, with 12 bases in between. The V gene's germline CDR1 is MNHNS and CDR2 SASEGT.

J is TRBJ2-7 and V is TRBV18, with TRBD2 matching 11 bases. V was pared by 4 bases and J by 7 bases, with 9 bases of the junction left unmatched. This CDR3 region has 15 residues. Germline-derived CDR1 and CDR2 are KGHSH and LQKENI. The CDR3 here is CASSRELAGVGEQYF. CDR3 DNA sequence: TGTGCCAGCTCACGGGAACTAGCGGGAGTGGGAGAGCAGTACTTC. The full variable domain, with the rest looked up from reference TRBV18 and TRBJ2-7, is NAGVMQNPRHLVRRRGQEARLRCSPMKGHSHVYWYRQLPEEGLKFMVYLQKENIIDESGMPKERFSAEFPKEGPSILRIQQVVRGDSAAYFCASSRELAGVGEQYFGPGTRLTVT.